Listed below are T cell receptor beta chains from one sample, sequenced in a study of circulating and synovial CD4+ cells in juvenile arthritis. TCRdb's copy holds only in-frame clones and misses some; the assay was immunoSEQ multiplex PCR. This sample carries fewer than 40,000 clones, nearly 97% of them seen once, and the ten largest clones take under 0.2%. The sequencing sample was made of CD4+ T cells from blood. These receptors originate from a human donor with juvenile idiopathic arthritis. CDR3s include the opening cysteine and the closing phenylalanine or tryptophan.

V,J,CDR3
TRBV6-1,TRBJ1-1,CASSDWSGGTEAFF
TRBV18,TRBJ2-7,CASSRDRDGQYF
TRBV19,TRBJ1-1,CASSTDRDTEAFF
TRBV5-6,TRBJ2-7,CASSWGGQATYEQYF
TRBV5-1,TRBJ2-7,CASRIGSLSYEQYF
TRBV27,TRBJ2-5,CASRVGVQETQYF
TRBV5-6,TRBJ2-3,CASRGLVSTDTQYF
TRBV4-1,TRBJ1-1,CASSQESAALNTEAFF
TRBV5-1,TRBJ2-5,CASSFRGAVGETQYF
TRBV4-3,TRBJ2-2,CASSPGTSRRTGELFF
TRBV7-9,TRBJ1-2,CASSPQVDYGYTF
TRBV30,TRBJ1-1,CASQRAHFTEAFF
TRBV7-6,TRBJ2-3,CASSSFRDRDGLGNFDTQYF
TRBV7-2,TRBJ2-7,CASSSRDSQAALEQYF
TRBV28,TRBJ2-5,CASSVPGQGRETQYF
TRBV5-8,TRBJ2-5,CASSLPWRGGWETQYF
TRBV7-9,TRBJ2-3,CASSTGVGGQYF
TRBV27,TRBJ2-1,CASSLSILAGAEQFF
TRBV28,TRBJ2-7,CASSPYGSPTLAGGNHEQYF